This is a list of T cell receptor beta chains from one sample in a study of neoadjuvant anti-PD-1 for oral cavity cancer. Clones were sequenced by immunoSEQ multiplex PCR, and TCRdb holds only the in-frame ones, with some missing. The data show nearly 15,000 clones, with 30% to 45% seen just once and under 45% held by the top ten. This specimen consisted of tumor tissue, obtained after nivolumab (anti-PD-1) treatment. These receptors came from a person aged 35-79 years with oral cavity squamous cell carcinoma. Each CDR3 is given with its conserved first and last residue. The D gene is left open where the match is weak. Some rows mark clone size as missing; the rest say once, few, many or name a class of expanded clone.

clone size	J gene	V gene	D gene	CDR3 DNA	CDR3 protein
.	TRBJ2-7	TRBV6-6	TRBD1	TGTGCCAGCAGACCCGGGACAGGGTCCGAGCAGTACTTC	CASRPGTGSEQYF
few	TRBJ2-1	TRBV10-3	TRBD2	TGTGCCGCCGGGACTAGCAGCGATGAGCAGTTCTTC	CAAGTSSDEQFF
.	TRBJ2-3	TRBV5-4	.	TGTGCCAGCAGTTGGGGGAGAGATACGCAGTATTTT	CASSWGRDTQYF
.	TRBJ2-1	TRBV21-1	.	TGTGCCAGCAGCACAGGGGGCACCCCTAATGAGCAGTTCTTC	CASSTGGTPNEQFF
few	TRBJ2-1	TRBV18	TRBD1	TGTGCCAGCTCACCAGAGGGGGCGAGTGGGGATGAGCAGTTCTTC	CASSPEGASGDEQFF
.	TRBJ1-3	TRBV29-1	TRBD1	TGCAGCGTAGCCGGGACAGGAGGAAACACCATATATTTT	CSVAGTGGNTIYF
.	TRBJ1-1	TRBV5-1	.	TGCGCCAGCAGCTTGGCTGGGATCCCGAGAGAAGCTTTCTTT	CASSLAGIPREAFF
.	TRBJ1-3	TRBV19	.	TGTGCCACCTCGTTGGGTGTATCTGGAAACACCATATATTTT	CATSLGVSGNTIYF
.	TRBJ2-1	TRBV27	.	TGTGCCAGCAGTTTATCGGGGAAGGGTGAGCAGTTCTTC	CASSLSGKGEQFF
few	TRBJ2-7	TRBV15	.	TGTGCCACCACCAGTCACGTTGGGCCACGGATGGGGGGCTCCTACGAGCAGTACTTC	CATTSHVGPRMGGSYEQYF
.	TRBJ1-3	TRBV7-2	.	TGTGCCAGCAGCCCCCAGGCCGGGAACTCTGGAAACACCATATATTTT	CASSPQAGNSGNTIYF
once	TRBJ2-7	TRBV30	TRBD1	TGTGCCTGGAGTGTAGCCGGGACAGGGTTAACCGAGCAGTACTTC	CAWSVAGTGLTEQYF
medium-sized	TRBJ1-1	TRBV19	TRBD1	TGTGCCAGTAGCTGGGACAGGGGACGGAACACTGAAGCTTTCTTT	CASSWDRGRNTEAFF
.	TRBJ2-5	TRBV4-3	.	TGCGCCAGCAGCCAAGGAGTCGGGGTTATCCAAGAGACCCAGTACTTC	CASSQGVGVIQETQYF
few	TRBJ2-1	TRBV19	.	TGTGCCAGTAGTAGAAGTGACAGCTACAATGAGCAGTTCTTC	CASSRSDSYNEQFF
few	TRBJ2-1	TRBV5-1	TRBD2	TGCGCCAGCAGCTTCTTGACTAGCGGGGGCGATGAGCAGTTCTTC	CASSFLTSGGDEQFF
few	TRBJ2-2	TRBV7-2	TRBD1	TGTGCCAGCAGACAGGGGGCTGGCGGGGAGCTGTTTTTT	CASRQGAGGELFF
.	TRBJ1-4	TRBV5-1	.	TGCGCCAGCAGCCCCCGGGTCGCCTCAACTAATGAAAAACTGTTTTTT	CASSPRVASTNEKLFF
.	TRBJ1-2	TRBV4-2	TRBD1	TGTGCCAGCAGCCAAGAGGGACAGGGGGTGAGTGGCTACACCTTC	CASSQEGQGVSGYTF
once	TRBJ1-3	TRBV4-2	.	TGTGCCAGCAGCCAAGTCTCCACCTCTGGAAACACCATATATTTT	CASSQVSTSGNTIYF